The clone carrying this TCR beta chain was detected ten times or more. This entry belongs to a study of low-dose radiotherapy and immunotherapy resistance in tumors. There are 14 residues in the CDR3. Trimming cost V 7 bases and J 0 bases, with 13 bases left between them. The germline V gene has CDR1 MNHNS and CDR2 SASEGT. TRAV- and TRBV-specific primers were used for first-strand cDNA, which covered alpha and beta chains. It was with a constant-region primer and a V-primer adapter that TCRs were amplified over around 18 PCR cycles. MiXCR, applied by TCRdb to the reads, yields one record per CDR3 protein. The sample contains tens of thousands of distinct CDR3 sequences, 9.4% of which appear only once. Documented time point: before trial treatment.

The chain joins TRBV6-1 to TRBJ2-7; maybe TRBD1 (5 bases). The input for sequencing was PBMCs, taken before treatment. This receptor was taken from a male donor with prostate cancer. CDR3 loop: CASKHGQSSYEQYF. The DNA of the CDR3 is TGTGCCAGCAAACACGGACAAAGCTCCTACGAGCAGTACTTC.